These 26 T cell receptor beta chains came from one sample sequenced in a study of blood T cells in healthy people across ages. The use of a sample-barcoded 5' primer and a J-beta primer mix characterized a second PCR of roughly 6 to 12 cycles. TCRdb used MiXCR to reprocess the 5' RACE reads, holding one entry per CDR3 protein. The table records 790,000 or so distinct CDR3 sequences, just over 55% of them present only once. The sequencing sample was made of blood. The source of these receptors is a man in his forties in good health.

The DNA for the CDR3 is TGCAGTGCAACCGGGACTAGCGGGTTCTACGAGCAGTACTTC. It codes for CSATGTSGFYEQYF. The chain is built from TRBV20-1 and TRBJ2-7, with TRBD2 identical over 12 bases. The CDR3 has 14 residues. The J segment lost 3 bases and the V segment lost 6 bases, leaving 6 bases of the junction unmatched. CDR1 and CDR2 (germline): DFQATT, SNEGSKA (reference sequence).

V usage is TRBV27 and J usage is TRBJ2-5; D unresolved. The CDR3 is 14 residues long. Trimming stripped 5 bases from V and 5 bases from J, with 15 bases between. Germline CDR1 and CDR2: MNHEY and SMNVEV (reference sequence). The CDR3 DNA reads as TGTGCCAGCAGTACGACGGAGCTTGTGGAGACCCAGTACTTC. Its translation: CASSTTELVETQYF.

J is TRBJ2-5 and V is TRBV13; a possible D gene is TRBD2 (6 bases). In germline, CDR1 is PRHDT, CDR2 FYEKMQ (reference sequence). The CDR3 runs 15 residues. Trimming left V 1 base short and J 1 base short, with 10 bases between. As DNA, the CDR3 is TGTGCCAGCAGCTTAGATAGCGGTTTCCAAGAGACCCAGTACTTC. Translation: CASSLDSGFQETQYF.

CDR3 coding DNA: TGCGCCAGCACCCTGGGGGGCGCAGAGACCCAGTACTTC. Amino acids: CASTLGGAETQYF. The rearrangement uses TRBV5-1 and TRBJ2-5; D might be TRBD1 or TRBD2, each matching 6 bases. V lost 6 bases and J 4 bases, leaving 13 bases between the germline ends. The CDR3 is 13 amino acids. CDR1 is SGHRS, CDR2 YFSETQ, per germline.

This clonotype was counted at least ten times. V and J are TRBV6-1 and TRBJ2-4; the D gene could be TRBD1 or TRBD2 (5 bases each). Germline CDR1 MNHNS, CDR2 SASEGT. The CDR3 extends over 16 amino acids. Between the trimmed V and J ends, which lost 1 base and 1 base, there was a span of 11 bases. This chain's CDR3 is CASSEVGDGAKNIQYF. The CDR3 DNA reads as TGTGCCAGCAGTGAAGTGGGGGACGGGGCCAAAAACATTCAGTACTTC.

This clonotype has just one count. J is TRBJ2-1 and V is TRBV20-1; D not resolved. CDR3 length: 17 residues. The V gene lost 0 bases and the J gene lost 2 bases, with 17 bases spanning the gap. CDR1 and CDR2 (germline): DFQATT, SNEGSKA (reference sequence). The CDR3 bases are TGCAGTGCTAGAGAAGGTATTCAAGGTTCCGCCTACAATGAGCAGTTCTTC. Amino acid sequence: CSAREGIQGSAYNEQFF.

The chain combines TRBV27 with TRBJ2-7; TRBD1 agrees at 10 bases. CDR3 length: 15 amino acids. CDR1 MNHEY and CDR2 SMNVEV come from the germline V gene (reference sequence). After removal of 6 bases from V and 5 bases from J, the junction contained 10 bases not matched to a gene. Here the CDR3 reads CASRLTRDRGNEQYF. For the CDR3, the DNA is TGTGCCAGCAGACTCACCCGGGACAGGGGAAACGAGCAGTACTTC.

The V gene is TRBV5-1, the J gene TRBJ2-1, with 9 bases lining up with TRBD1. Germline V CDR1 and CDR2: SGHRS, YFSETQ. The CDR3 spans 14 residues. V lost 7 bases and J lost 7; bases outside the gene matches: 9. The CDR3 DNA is TGCGCCAGCCGCATGACAGGGGGTCCGAATGAGCAGTTCTTC. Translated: CASRMTGGPNEQFF.

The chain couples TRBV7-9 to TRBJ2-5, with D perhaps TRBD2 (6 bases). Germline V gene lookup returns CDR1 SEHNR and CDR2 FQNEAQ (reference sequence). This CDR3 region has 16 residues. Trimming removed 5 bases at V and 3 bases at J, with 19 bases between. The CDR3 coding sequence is TGTGCCAGCAGCCCCCTGGCCCAAGAGCGGGAAGAGACCCAGTACTTC. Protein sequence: CASSPLAQEREETQYF.

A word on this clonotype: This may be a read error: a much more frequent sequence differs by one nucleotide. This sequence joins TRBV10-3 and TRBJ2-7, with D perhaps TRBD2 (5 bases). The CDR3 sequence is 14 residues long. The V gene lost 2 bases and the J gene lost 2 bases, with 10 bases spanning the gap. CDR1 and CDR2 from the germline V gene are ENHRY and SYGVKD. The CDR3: CAISEVTSPYEQYF. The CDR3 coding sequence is TGTGCCATCAGTGAGGTCACTAGTCCCTACGAGCAGTACTTC.

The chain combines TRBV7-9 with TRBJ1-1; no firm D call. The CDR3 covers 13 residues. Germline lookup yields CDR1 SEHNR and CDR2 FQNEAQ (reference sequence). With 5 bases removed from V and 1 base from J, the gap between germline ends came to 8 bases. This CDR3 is CASSTRSNTEAFF. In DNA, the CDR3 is TGTGCCAGCAGCACGAGATCGAACACTGAAGCTTTCTTT.

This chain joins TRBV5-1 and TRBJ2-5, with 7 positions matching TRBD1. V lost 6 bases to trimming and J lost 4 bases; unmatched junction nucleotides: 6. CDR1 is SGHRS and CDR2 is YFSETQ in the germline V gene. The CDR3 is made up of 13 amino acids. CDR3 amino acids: CASTPQGVETQYF. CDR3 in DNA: TGCGCCAGCACCCCGCAGGGGGTAGAGACCCAGTACTTC.

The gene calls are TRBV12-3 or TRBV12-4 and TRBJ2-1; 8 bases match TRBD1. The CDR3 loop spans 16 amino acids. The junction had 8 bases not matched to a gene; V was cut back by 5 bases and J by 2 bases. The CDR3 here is CASSLTQGGTYNEQFF. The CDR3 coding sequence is TGTGCCAGCAGTCTAACACAGGGGGGCACCTACAATGAGCAGTTCTTC.

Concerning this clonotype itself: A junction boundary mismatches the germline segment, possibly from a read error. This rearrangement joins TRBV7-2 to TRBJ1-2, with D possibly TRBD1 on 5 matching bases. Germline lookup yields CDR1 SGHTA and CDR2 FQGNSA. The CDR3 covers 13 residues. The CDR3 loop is CASSVAPGKGYTF. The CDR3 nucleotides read TGTGCCAGCAGCGTAGCCCCAGGGAAAGGCTACACCTTC.

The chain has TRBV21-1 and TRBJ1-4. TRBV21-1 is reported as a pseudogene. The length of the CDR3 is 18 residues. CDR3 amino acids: CASSNLSCIGATNEKLFF. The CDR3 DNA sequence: TGTGCCAGCAGCAACCTCTCATGCATAGGTGCAACTAATGAAAAACTGTTTTTT.

The CDR3 protein is CASSVGGGWTEAFF. As DNA, the CDR3 is TGTGCCAGCAGCGTAGGAGGGGGGTGGACTGAAGCTTTCTTT. This sequence joins TRBV9 and TRBJ1-1, with a possible D match to TRBD1 (6 bases). The V end lost 0 bases, the J end lost 5 bases, and 11 bases lay between the germline ends. This CDR3 spans 14 amino acids. CDR1 is SGDLS and CDR2 is YYNGEE in the germline V gene.

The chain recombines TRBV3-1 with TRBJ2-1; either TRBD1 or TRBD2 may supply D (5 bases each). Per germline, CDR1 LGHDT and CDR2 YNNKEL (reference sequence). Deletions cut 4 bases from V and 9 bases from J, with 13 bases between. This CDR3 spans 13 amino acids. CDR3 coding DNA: TGTGCCAGCAGCCGCCCCGTAGGGACTGAGCAGTTCTTC. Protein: CASSRPVGTEQFF.

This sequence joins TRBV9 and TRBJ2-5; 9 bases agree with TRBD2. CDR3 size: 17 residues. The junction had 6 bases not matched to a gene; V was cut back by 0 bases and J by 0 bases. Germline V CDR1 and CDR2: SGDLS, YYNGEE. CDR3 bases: TGTGCCAGCAGCGTAGCCTCGGCGGGGGGGTACCAAGAGACCCAGTACTTC. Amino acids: CASSVASAGGYQETQYF.

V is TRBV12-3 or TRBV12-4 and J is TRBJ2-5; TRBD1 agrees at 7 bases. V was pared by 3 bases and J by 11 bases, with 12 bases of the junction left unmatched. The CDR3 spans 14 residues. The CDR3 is CASSFAPGQPEQYF. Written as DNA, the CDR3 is TGTGCCAGCAGTTTCGCCCCGGGACAGCCTGAGCAGTACTTC.

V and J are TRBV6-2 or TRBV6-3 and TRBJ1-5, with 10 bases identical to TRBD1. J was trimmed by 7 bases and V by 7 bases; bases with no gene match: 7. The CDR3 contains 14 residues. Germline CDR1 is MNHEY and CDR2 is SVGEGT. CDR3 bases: TGTGCCAGCATGCGACAGGGGGCAGGACAGCCCCAGCATTTT. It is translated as CASMRQGAGQPQHF.

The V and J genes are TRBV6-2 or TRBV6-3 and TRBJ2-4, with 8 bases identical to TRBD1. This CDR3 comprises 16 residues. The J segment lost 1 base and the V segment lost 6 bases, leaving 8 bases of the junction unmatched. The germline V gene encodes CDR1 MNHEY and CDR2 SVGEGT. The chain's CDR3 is CASRVAWTGAKNIQYF. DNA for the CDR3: TGTGCCAGCAGGGTCGCCTGGACAGGGGCCAAAAACATTCAGTACTTC.

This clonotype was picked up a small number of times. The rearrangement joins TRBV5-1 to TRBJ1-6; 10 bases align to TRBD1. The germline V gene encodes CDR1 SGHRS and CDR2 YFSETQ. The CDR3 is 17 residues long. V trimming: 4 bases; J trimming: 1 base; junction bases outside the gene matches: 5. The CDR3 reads CASSGDRGLSYNSPLHF. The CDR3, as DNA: TGCGCCAGCAGCGGGGACAGGGGTTTGTCCTATAATTCACCCCTCCACTTT.

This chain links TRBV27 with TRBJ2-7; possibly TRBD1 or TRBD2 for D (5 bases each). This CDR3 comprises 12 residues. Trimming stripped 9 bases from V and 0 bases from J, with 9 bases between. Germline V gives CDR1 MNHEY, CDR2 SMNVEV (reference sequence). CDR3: CARGTVSYEQYF. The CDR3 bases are TGTGCCAGGGGGACGGTCTCCTACGAGCAGTACTTC.

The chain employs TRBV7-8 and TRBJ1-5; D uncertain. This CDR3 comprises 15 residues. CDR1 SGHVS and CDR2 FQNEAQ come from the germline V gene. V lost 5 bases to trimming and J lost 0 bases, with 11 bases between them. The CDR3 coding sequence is TGTGCCAGCAGCGGAGGACGACCTAGCAATCAGCCCCAGCATTTT. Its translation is CASSGGRPSNQPQHF.

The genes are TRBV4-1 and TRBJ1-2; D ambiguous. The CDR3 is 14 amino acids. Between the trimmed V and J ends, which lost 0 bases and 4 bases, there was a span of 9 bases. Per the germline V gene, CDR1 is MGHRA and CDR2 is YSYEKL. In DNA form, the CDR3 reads TGCGCCAGCAGCCAAGATATGATAGGCTATGGCTACACCTTC. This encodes CASSQDMIGYGYTF.

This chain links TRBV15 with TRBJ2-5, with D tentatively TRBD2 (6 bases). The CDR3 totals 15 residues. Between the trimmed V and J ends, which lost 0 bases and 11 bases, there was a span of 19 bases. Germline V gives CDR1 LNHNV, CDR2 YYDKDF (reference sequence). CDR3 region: CATSREGGRYNEQYF. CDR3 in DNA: TGTGCCACCAGCAGAGAGGGGGGTAGATACAATGAGCAGTACTTC.